This entry describes one T cell receptor beta chain. In the authors' workflow: Amplification of reference gene primers was used by the study to estimate nucleated cell counts. The table came from immunoSEQ multiplex PCR; TCRdb's copy has only in-frame clones and leaves some out. V and J calls and clone size come straight from that table; D and trimming were deduced from the DNA. The sample has around 200,000 clones; about 83% are singletons. These data are taken from a study of blood T cell repertoires in COVID-19. Study background: Italy, Spain and the United States were the sources of the convalescent and acute COVID-19 samples.

With V trimmed by 3 bases and J by 3 bases, 9 bases remained unmatched. The CDR3 contains 16 residues. Looked up from germline, CDR1 is LGHNA and CDR2 is YSLEER. The V call is TRBV4-3, the J call TRBJ2-7; TRBD1 matches at 9 bases. The sequenced material came from peripheral blood. This TCR derives from a middle-aged man with active or convalescent COVID-19. In DNA form, the CDR3 reads TGCGCCAGCAGCCAGGGGACAGGGCAGAGCCACTACGAGCAGTACTTC. Translation gives CASSQGTGQSHYEQYF.